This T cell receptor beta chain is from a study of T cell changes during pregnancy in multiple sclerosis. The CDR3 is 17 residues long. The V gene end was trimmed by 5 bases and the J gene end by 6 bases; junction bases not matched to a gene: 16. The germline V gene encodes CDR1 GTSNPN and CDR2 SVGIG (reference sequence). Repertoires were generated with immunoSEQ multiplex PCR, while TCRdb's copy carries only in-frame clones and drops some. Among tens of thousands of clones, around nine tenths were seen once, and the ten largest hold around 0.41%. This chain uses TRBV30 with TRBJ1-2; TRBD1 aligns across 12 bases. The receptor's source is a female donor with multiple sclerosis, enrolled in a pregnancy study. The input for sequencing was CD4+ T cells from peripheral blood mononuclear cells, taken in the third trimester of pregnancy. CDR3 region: CAWASGTGGFPKDGYTF. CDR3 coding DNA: TGTGCCTGGGCATCCGGGACAGGGGGCTTCCCAAAAGATGGCTACACCTTC. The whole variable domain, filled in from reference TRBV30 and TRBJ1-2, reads SQTIHQWPATLVQPVGSPLSLECTVEGTSNPNLYWYRQAAGRGLQLLFYSVGIGQISSEVPQNLSASRPQDRQFILSSKKLLLSDSGFYLCAWASGTGGFPKDGYTFGSGTRLTVV.